The 18 T cell receptor beta chains below were found in one sample sequenced in a study of T cell responses to AZD1222 COVID-19 vaccine. Measured with immunoSEQ multiplex PCR; TCRdb has only the in-frame clones, and not every one. The repertoire has 150,000 to 200,000 clones, 80% to 95% of them found once; the top ten carry more than 9%. The sample here was peripheral blood, taken on day 0 of AZD1222 vaccination. Source of these receptors: an adult in good health.

The genes are TRBV5-6 and TRBJ1-5; the match to TRBD1 covers 7 bases. There are 17 residues in the CDR3. Germline V lookup: CDR1 SGHDT, CDR2 YYEEEE. The ends lost 1 base at V and 0 bases at J; junction bases unmatched: 7. The CDR3 protein is CASSLSRDSYSNQPQHF. The CDR3 coding sequence is TGTGCCAGCAGCTTGTCCAGGGACAGCTATAGCAATCAGCCCCAGCATTTT.

The genes are TRBV4-2 and TRBJ2-1, with 9 bases matching TRBD2. CDR1 is LGHNA, CDR2 YNFKEQ, per germline. The CDR3 contains 14 residues. Losses at the gene ends were 1 base for V and 8 bases for J; bases not matched to a gene: 3. The CDR3 is CASSQAGLAYEQFF. Written as DNA, the CDR3 is TGTGCCAGCAGCCAAGCGGGACTAGCCTATGAGCAGTTCTTC.

The CDR3 sequence is CASTPGTGGANQPQHF. CDR3 sequence (DNA): TGTGCCAGCACCCCGGGGACAGGGGGCGCTAATCAGCCCCAGCATTTT. This sequence joins TRBV27 and TRBJ1-5, with TRBD1 matching over 12 bases. This CDR3 has 16 amino acids. The ends lost 7 bases at V and 4 bases at J; junction bases unmatched: 8. CDR1 is MNHEY, CDR2 SMNVEV, per germline (reference sequence).

The rearrangement joins TRBV28 to TRBJ2-2; the match to TRBD2 covers 14 bases. Germline V CDR1 and CDR2: MDHEN, SYDVKM. The CDR3 extends over 17 amino acids. J lost 2 bases, V lost 5 bases, and 4 bases had no gene match. CDR3 sequence (DNA): TGTGCCAGCAGTCCGGGACTAGCGGGGGCCAACACCGGGGAGCTGTTTTTT. It specifies CASSPGLAGANTGELFF.

The chain joins TRBV7-9 to TRBJ1-4; D unresolved. CDR1 is SEHNR, CDR2 FQNEAQ, per germline (reference sequence). V dropped 7 bases and J dropped 5 bases, with 17 bases sitting between them. The CDR3 has 15 residues. Here the CDR3 DNA reads TGTGCCAGCATCCTTCCGTCGGGTTACAATGAAAAACTGTTTTTT. It is translated as CASILPSGYNEKLFF.

This sequence joins TRBV6-5 and TRBJ1-4; D gene uncertain. The CDR3 runs 14 residues. V was trimmed by 6 bases and J by 2 bases, leaving 10 bases between them. In germline, CDR1 is MNHEY, CDR2 SVGAGI. As DNA, the CDR3 is TGTGCCAGCAGCCTACAGAATACTAATGAAAAACTGTTTTTT. Translating gives CASSLQNTNEKLFF.

The J gene is TRBJ2-7, the V gene TRBV6-5; no clear D. This CDR3 is 14 amino acids long. V was shortened by 7 bases and J by 0 bases, with 13 bases between the two germline ends. Germline V gene sequence: CDR1 MNHEY, CDR2 SVGAGI. Here the CDR3 reads CASTRVAYSYEQYF. In DNA, the CDR3 is TGTGCCAGCACCCGGGTGGCGTACTCCTACGAGCAGTACTTC.

The rearrangement joins TRBV6-5 to TRBJ2-1; 7 nucleotides match TRBD2. The CDR3 spans 13 residues. After removal of 7 bases from V and 10 bases from J, the junction contained 10 bases not matched to a gene. The germline CDR1 and CDR2 sequences are MNHEY and SVGAGI. The CDR3 nucleotides are TGTGCCAGCATCGGGCGGGAGAGCACGGAGCAGTTCTTC. Translating gives CASIGRESTEQFF.

The rearrangement joins TRBV2 to TRBJ1-3; the D is unclear. V dropped 10 bases and J dropped 0 bases, with 13 bases sitting between them. Germline V gene data show CDR1 as SNHLY and CDR2 as FYNNEI. CDR3 length: 14 amino acids. The CDR3 region is CATKEQSSGNTIYF. CDR3 DNA sequence: TGTGCCACCAAAGAGCAGAGCTCTGGAAACACCATATATTTT.

This clone was picked up a small number of times. The chain has TRBV5-4 and TRBJ1-3, with D perhaps matching TRBD1 (5 bases). The germline V and J ends were trimmed by 3 bases and 2 bases, with 15 bases remaining between them. Germline V gene lookup returns CDR1 SGHNT and CDR2 YYREEE (reference sequence). The CDR3 runs to 16 residues. CDR3 coding DNA: TGTGCCAGCAGCTCCGGGACCCTCTGGCCTGGAAACACCATATATTTT. Protein: CASSSGTLWPGNTIYF. Combining the CDR3 with reference TRBV5-4 and TRBJ1-3 gives the whole variable domain ETGVTQSPTHLIKTRGQQVTLRCSSQSGHNTVSWYQQALGQGPQFIFQYYREEENGRGNFPPRFSGLQFPNYSSELNVNALELDDSALYLCASSSGTLWPGNTIYFGEGSWLTVV.

The gene calls are TRBV25-1 and TRBJ1-6; perhaps TRBD1 as D (6 bases). CDR1 is MGHDK and CDR2 is SYGVNS in the germline V gene. This CDR3 is built from 13 residues. Trimming stripped 6 bases from V and 10 bases from J, with 13 bases between. The CDR3 coding sequence is TGTGCCAGCAGGCAGGGGTTTAGGTCACCCCTCCACTTT. It is translated as CASRQGFRSPLHF.

The genes are TRBV19 and TRBJ1-1, with D hard to call. Per the germline V gene, CDR1 is LNHDA and CDR2 is SQIVND (reference sequence). The V gene lost 7 bases and the J gene lost 7 bases, with 22 bases spanning the gap. The CDR3 is made up of 15 amino acids. CDR3 DNA sequence: TGTGCCAGTACCTCCCTGAACCCCGCCTCCGGTGAAGCTTTCTTT. Amino acid sequence: CASTSLNPASGEAFF.

For this clone: The identical CDR3 is also encoded by other nucleotide sequences in the sample. This chain joins TRBV6-5 and TRBJ1-3; tentative D call: TRBD1 (6 bases). Between the trimmed V and J ends, which lost 0 bases and 5 bases, there was a span of 8 bases. Germline V gene data show CDR1 as MNHEY and CDR2 as SVGAGI. The CDR3 extends over 14 amino acids. CDR3 coding DNA: TGTGCCAGCAGTTACTCGCAGGGGAGAAACACCATATATTTT. Amino acid sequence: CASSYSQGRNTIYF.

The chain carries TRBV27 and TRBJ2-7; D is ambiguous. The germline V gene encodes CDR1 MNHEY and CDR2 SMNVEV (reference sequence). This CDR3 is 12 amino acids long. Trimming left V 3 bases short and J 0 bases short, with 3 bases between. In DNA, the CDR3 is TGTGCCAGCAGTTTCTCCTCCTACGAGCAGTACGTC. This gives the protein CASSFSSYEQYV.

The CDR3 DNA sequence: TGTGCCAGCAGCTCGCCGGGACTAGCGGCCACCGGGGAGCTGTTTTTT. Protein sequence: CASSSPGLAATGELFF. The rearrangement joins TRBV7-9 to TRBJ2-2; 11 nucleotides align to TRBD2. CDR1 and CDR2 from the germline V gene are SEHNR and FQNEAQ (reference sequence). This CDR3 comprises 16 residues. With V trimmed by 4 bases and J by 4 bases, 5 bases remained unmatched.

The chain combines TRBV5-1 with TRBJ2-1; possibly TRBD1 for D (6 bases). Trimming took 4 bases from V and 0 from J, leaving 14 bases between them. The CDR3 has 16 amino acids. CDR1 is SGHRS, CDR2 YFSETQ, per germline. The CDR3 protein is CASSPRQASSYNEQFF. In DNA form, the CDR3 reads TGCGCCAGCAGCCCACGACAGGCGAGCTCCTACAATGAGCAGTTCTTC. Variable domain in full (rest from reference TRBV5-1 and TRBJ2-1): KAGVTQTPRYLIKTRGQQVTLSCSPISGHRSVSWYQQTPGQGLQFLFEYFSETQRNKGNFPGRFSGRQFSNSRSEMNVSTLELGDSALYLCASSPRQASSYNEQFFGPGTRLTVL.

This clone was recorded only once. V is TRBV4-1 and J is TRBJ1-4; 7 positions match TRBD1. The V gene end was trimmed by 4 bases and the J gene end by 4 bases; junction bases not matched to a gene: 6. The CDR3 sequence is 15 residues long. Germline V gene data show CDR1 as MGHRA and CDR2 as YSYEKL. Written as DNA, the CDR3 is TGCGCCAGCAGCCTTGAGGGGGCCTTTAATGAAAAACTGTTTTTT. Encoded protein: CASSLEGAFNEKLFF.

The chain employs TRBV5-8 and TRBJ2-2; 7 positions match TRBD1. V shed 3 bases and J 5 bases; nucleotides not matched to a gene: 7. The germline CDR1 and CDR2 sequences are SGHTS and YDEGEE. The CDR3 sequence is 15 residues long. The CDR3 DNA follows: TGTGCCAGCAGCTCTAGGGGGCTGCGTACCGGGGAGCTGTTTTTT. This codes for CASSSRGLRTGELFF.